These 20 T cell receptor beta chains share one sample of origin, sequenced in a study of T-cell memory formation after mild COVID-19. MiXCR, applied by TCRdb to the 5' RACE reads, yields one record per CDR3 protein. The sample has about 150,000 distinct CDR3 sequences; roughly a quarter are singletons. Sequenced input: PBMCs or a T cell subset sorted from them (not recorded which). These receptors came from an adult woman who had mild COVID-19 (a few samples of this study predate the infection). Cell type and time point are not known.

The genes are TRBV29-1 and TRBJ1-1, with TRBD1 as a possible D gene (5 bases). V lost 5 bases and J lost 1, with 14 bases in between. The germline V gene has CDR1 SQVTM and CDR2 ANQGSEA. CDR3 length equals 14 residues. The DNA for the CDR3 is TGCAGCGTTTTCCCCCGGGACGGGAACACTGAAGCTTTCTTT. Protein product: CSVFPRDGNTEAFF.

This clonotype was counted only a few times. The chain employs TRBV9 and TRBJ2-1; the match to TRBD2 covers 9 bases. V shed 3 bases and J 5 bases; nucleotides not matched to a gene: 9. Germline CDR1 is SGDLS and CDR2 is YYNGEE. The CDR3 totals 16 residues. DNA of the CDR3: TGTGCCAGCAGCGCCCCGCGGGGGGGTATCGACAATGAGCAGTTCTTC. Translation gives CASSAPRGGIDNEQFF.

V usage is TRBV7-7 and J usage is TRBJ2-5; 7 positions agree with TRBD2. Per the germline V gene, CDR1 is SSHAT and CDR2 is FNYEAQ (reference sequence). The V gene end was trimmed by 5 bases and the J gene end by 5 bases; junction bases not matched to a gene: 5. The CDR3 is 13 residues long. The CDR3 DNA follows: TGTGCCAGCAGCGAAATGCGGGGGGAGACCCAGTACTTC. Translation gives CASSEMRGETQYF.

The rearrangement links TRBV12-3 or TRBV12-4 to TRBJ2-7; 8 bases are shared with TRBD2. The CDR3 is made up of 14 amino acids. The J segment lost 4 bases and the V segment lost 5 bases, leaving 7 bases of the junction unmatched. For the CDR3, the DNA is TGTGCCAGCAGTCCTGAGCGGGGGTGGTACGAGCAGTACTTC. Translated, it gives CASSPERGWYEQYF.

This clonotype has a handful of counts. The rearrangement links TRBV11-3 to TRBJ2-1, with 7 bases matching TRBD2. Per the germline V gene, CDR1 is SGHNT and CDR2 is YENEEA. Trimming at V came to 5 bases and at J to 6 bases, leaving 13 bases not matched to a gene. The CDR3 totals 16 residues. The CDR3 reads CASSILGLDQSNEQFF. The CDR3 DNA reads as TGTGCCAGCAGCATCCTAGGACTAGACCAGAGCAATGAGCAGTTCTTC.

The chain joins TRBV11-3 to TRBJ2-5; D remains unclear. Trimming shortened V by 2 bases and J by 5 bases, and 9 bases separated the two germline ends. CDR3 size: 13 residues. Germline loops: CDR1 SGHNT, CDR2 YENEEA. The DNA for the CDR3 is TGTGCCAGCAGCTTAAGCCCCGCGGAGACCCAGTACTTC. It encodes CASSLSPAETQYF.

The rearrangement links TRBV4-1 to TRBJ1-3, with TRBD1 matching 10 bases. Trimming cost V 6 bases and J 1 base; bases outside gene matches: 3. The CDR3 is 15 amino acids. Germline V gene lookup returns CDR1 MGHRA and CDR2 YSYEKL. The CDR3 reads CASRLDRGSGNTIYF. The CDR3 DNA reads as TGCGCCAGCAGGTTGGACAGGGGGTCTGGAAACACCATATATTTT.

This clonotype has more than one count but fewer than ten. The chain carries TRBV7-9 and TRBJ2-7; tentatively, D is TRBD2 (5 bases). Germline CDR1 reads SEHNR; CDR2 reads FQNEAQ (reference sequence). The CDR3 runs 15 residues. V lost 6 bases and J lost 8, with 23 bases in between. CDR3 loop: CASSSPVGDRYKQYF. CDR3 in DNA: TGTGCCAGCAGTTCTCCAGTGGGAGATCGGTATAAGCAGTACTTC.

This clonotype was picked up a small number of times. This chain connects TRBV29-1 to TRBJ2-1, with TRBD2 identical over 7 bases. V trimming: 6 bases; J trimming: 4 bases; junction bases outside the gene matches: 9. The V gene's germline CDR1 is SQVTM and CDR2 ANQGSEA. The CDR3 has 14 amino acids. For the CDR3, the DNA is TGCAGCGTGGGGTTGGCGGGAGTTTACAATGAGCAGTTCTTC. Translating gives CSVGLAGVYNEQFF.

This clonotype was seen only a few times. V gene TRBV20-1 combines with J gene TRBJ2-3; 10 bases map to TRBD2. The V and J ends lost 0 bases and 6 bases, in that order; junction bases with no gene match: 9. Per the germline V gene, CDR1 is DFQATT and CDR2 is SNEGSKA (reference sequence). The CDR3 extends over 16 amino acids. The CDR3 DNA follows: TGCAGTGCTAGAGAAAAGCGGGAGGGCCTCCTTGATACGCAGTATTTT. Translation: CSAREKREGLLDTQYF.

The chain joins TRBV12-3 or TRBV12-4 to TRBJ2-3; 7 bases fit TRBD1. Germline trimming cut 5 bases from V and 4 bases from J; bases unmatched to any gene: 3. The CDR3 loop spans 13 amino acids. For the CDR3, the DNA is TGTGCCAGCAGTCGACAGGGCCCAGATACGCAGTATTTT. Translated: CASSRQGPDTQYF.

This clonotype came up once. The gene calls are TRBV12-3 or TRBV12-4 and TRBJ1-5, with D uncertain. V was cut by 3 bases and J by 10 bases, with 22 bases left in between. CDR3 length: 16 residues. The chain's CDR3 is CASSFSVGVRSGPQHF. The CDR3 DNA reads as TGTGCCAGCAGTTTTTCGGTCGGGGTGCGATCAGGCCCCCAGCATTTT.

The table lists this clonotype with a few counts. The CDR3 region is CSVEDGIRTSGSYEQYF. CDR3 nucleotides: TGCAGCGTTGAGGACGGGATTAGGACTAGCGGCTCCTACGAGCAGTACTTC. The chain combines TRBV29-1 with TRBJ2-7; 10 bases align to TRBD2. This CDR3 region has 17 residues. Trimming cost V 3 bases and J 0 bases; bases outside gene matches: 11. From germline, CDR1 is SQVTM and CDR2 ANQGSEA.

The chain links TRBV12-3 or TRBV12-4 to TRBJ2-3, with TRBD2 matching over 7 bases. CDR3 length equals 14 residues. The V segment lost 7 bases and the J segment 4 bases; nucleotides outside the gene matches: 8. The CDR3 loop reads CASTRGSVADTQYF. DNA for the CDR3: TGTGCCAGCACTCGCGGGAGTGTAGCAGATACGCAGTATTTT.

Turning to this clonotype: A junction boundary mismatches the germline segment, possibly from a read error. The chain links TRBV4-3 to TRBJ2-2, with TRBD1 matching over 8 bases. The CDR3 totals 16 residues. Germline V gene data show CDR1 as LGHNA and CDR2 as YSLEER. The CDR3, as DNA: TGCGCCAGCAGCCTAAGGAGACAGGGGATCCCCGGGGAGATGTTTTTT. Amino acid sequence: CASSLRRQGIPGEMFF.

This clonotype was detected a few times. The V and J genes are TRBV10-3 and TRBJ2-7, with D possibly TRBD2 on 7 matching bases. There are 16 residues in the CDR3. CDR1 ENHRY and CDR2 SYGVKD come from the germline V gene. V was shortened by 3 bases and J by 3 bases, with 18 bases between the two germline ends. The CDR3 is CAISDGGAQPRYEQYF. CDR3 nucleotides: TGTGCCATCAGTGATGGGGGGGCCCAACCCCGCTACGAGCAGTACTTC.

The chain combines TRBV7-9 with TRBJ2-7; D ambiguous. Trimming took 5 bases from V and 3 from J, leaving 11 bases between them. Per the germline V gene, CDR1 is SEHNR and CDR2 is FQNEAQ (reference sequence). The CDR3 loop spans 13 amino acids. In DNA form, the CDR3 reads TGTGCCAGCAGCCCCTACATAGGCTACGAGCAGTACTTC. Encoded protein: CASSPYIGYEQYF.

This clonotype was observed a handful of times. This chain uses TRBV4-1 with TRBJ2-7; 12 bases line up with TRBD2. Losses at the gene ends were 5 bases for V and 4 bases for J; bases not matched to a gene: 3. The CDR3 is 14 amino acids. Germline values: CDR1 MGHRA, CDR2 YSYEKL. CDR3 amino acids: CASSWTSGEYEQYF. CDR3 nucleotides: TGCGCCAGCAGCTGGACTAGCGGGGAGTACGAGCAGTACTTC.

This clonotype has ten or more counts. The chain uses TRBV5-1 and TRBJ2-1; TRBD1 agrees at 7 bases. Losses at the gene ends were 2 bases for V and 4 bases for J; bases not matched to a gene: 3. Per germline, CDR1 SGHRS and CDR2 YFSETQ. This CDR3 is 14 amino acids long. CDR3 in amino acids: CASSFGTAYNEQFF. CDR3 nucleotide sequence: TGCGCCAGCAGCTTTGGGACAGCTTACAATGAGCAGTTCTTC.

This chain uses TRBV24-1 with TRBJ2-2; 8 positions agree with TRBD1. CDR1 is KGHDR, CDR2 SFDVKD, per germline. V was pared by 7 bases and J by 13 bases, with 19 bases of the junction left unmatched. The CDR3 consists of 16 residues. The CDR3, as DNA: TGTGCCACCAGCGATGCCGGGACAGGAGGCAAAGTGCGGCTGTTTTTT. Amino acid sequence: CATSDAGTGGKVRLFF.